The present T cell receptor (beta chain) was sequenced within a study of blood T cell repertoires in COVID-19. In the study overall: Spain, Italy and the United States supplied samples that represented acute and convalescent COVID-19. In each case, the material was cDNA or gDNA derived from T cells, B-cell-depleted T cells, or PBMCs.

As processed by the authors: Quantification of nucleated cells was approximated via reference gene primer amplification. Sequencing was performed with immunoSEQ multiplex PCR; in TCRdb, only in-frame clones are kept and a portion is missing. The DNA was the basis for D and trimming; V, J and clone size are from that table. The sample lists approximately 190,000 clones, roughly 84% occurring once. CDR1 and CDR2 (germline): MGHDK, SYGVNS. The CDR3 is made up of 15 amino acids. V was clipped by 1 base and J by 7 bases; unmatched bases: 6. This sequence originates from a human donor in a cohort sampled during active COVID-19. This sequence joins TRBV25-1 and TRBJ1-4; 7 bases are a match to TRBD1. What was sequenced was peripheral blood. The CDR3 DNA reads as TGTGCCAGCAGTGAATCCCCAGGGGGGAGTGAAAAACTGTTTTTT. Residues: CASSESPGGSEKLFF.